The 5 T cell receptor beta chains in this list originate from one sample, sequenced in a study of T cell repertoires in cytomegalovirus infection. TCRdb re-called the reads through MiXCR, storing one row per CDR3 protein. In the table there are about 740,000 distinct CDR3 sequences, about a third of which are singletons. The sequenced sample was PBMCs. All receptors derive from a human donor in good health (CMV status not recorded). Some clones in this sample may be carry-over from other donors' samples.

The rearrangement uses TRBV19 and TRBJ1-1, with TRBD1 matching over 7 bases. Per the germline V gene, CDR1 is LNHDA and CDR2 is SQIVND (reference sequence). The CDR3 runs to 17 residues. V dropped 4 bases and J dropped 0; count of bases not matched to a gene: 11. DNA for the CDR3: TGTGCCAGTAGTAGGAAGCACACCGGGACAGTGAACACTGAAGCTTTCTTT. It encodes CASSRKHTGTVNTEAFF.

The sample holds a few counts of this clonotype. The chain links TRBV27 to TRBJ2-7; TRBD2 aligns across 12 bases. The J segment lost 1 base and the V segment lost 0 bases, leaving 1 base of the junction unmatched. The CDR3 runs to 16 residues. CDR1 and CDR2 (germline): MNHEY, SMNVEV (reference sequence). CDR3 coding DNA: TGTGCCAGCAGTTTATCGCTAGCGGGAGGGTCCTACGAGCAGTACTTC. It codes for CASSLSLAGGSYEQYF.

This clonotype was counted many times. The CDR3 bases are TGTGCCAGCAGCCTAGGAGGGGGCGGCAATCAGCCCCAGCATTTT. Translated: CASSLGGGGNQPQHF. This rearrangement joins TRBV12-3 or TRBV12-4 to TRBJ1-5; 7 bases align to TRBD1. Trimming removed 6 bases from V and 2 bases from J; junction bases left unmatched: 7. CDR3 length equals 15 residues.

The rearrangement joins TRBV10-3 to TRBJ2-3; unclear D gene. CDR3 length: 12 residues. The V and J ends lost 4 bases and 2 bases respectively, with 4 bases between them. Germline V gene lookup returns CDR1 ENHRY and CDR2 SYGVKD. The CDR3 loop is CAISGTTDTQYF. DNA for the CDR3: TGTGCCATCAGTGGGACCACAGATACGCAGTATTTT.

The rearrangement joins TRBV27 to TRBJ2-7, with D possibly being TRBD1 (6 bases). This CDR3 has 14 residues. V was shortened by 3 bases and J by 2 bases, with 11 bases between the two germline ends. Germline V CDR1 and CDR2: MNHEY, SMNVEV (reference sequence). In DNA form, the CDR3 reads TGTGCCAGCAGTTTTGCCCAGGGGCCCTACGAGCAGTACTTC. It translates to CASSFAQGPYEQYF.